Listed below are T cell receptor beta chains from one sample, sequenced in a study of beta chain features in type 1 diabetes. Some clones are missing from TCRdb's copy, which holds only in-frame ones; the method was immunoSEQ multiplex PCR. Among around 130,000 clones listed, around 8.8% were seen once. What was sequenced was central memory CD4+ T cells from blood. All receptors come from a man younger than 45 with type 1 diabetes. CDR3s include the opening cysteine and the closing phenylalanine or tryptophan. The order of the fields is D gene, J gene, clone size, V gene, CDR3 protein, CDR3 DNA. D genes are given only for firm matches. Expanded clones get a size class; other rows say once, few or many, or leave the size out.

TRBD1,TRBJ2-5,few,TRBV27,CASSPQGANEETQYF,TGTGCCAGCAGTCCCCAGGGGGCGAATGAGGAGACCCAGTACTTC
TRBD1,TRBJ2-7,-,TRBV30,CAWGAGTGISYEQYF,TGTGCCTGGGGGGCCGGGACAGGGATTTCCTACGAGCAGTACTTC
TRBD1,TRBJ2-7,-,TRBV5-1,CASSLDRARGFYEQYF,TGCGCCAGCAGCTTGGACCGGGCCAGGGGGTTCTACGAGCAGTACTTC
TRBD2,TRBJ2-1,-,TRBV6-5,CASSGSGTSGEQFF,TGTGCCAGCAGTGGGTCTGGGACTAGCGGAGAGCAGTTCTTC
TRBD1,TRBJ1-6,-,TRBV6-5,CASSSGQGVSPLHF,TGTGCCAGCAGTTCTGGACAGGGAGTTTCACCCCTCCACTTT
-,TRBJ2-1,-,TRBV9,CASSAIAGNNEQFF,TGTGCCAGCAGCGCCATAGCAGGGAACAATGAGCAGTTCTTC
TRBD1,TRBJ2-1,-,TRBV28,CASSPPGTVSHEQFF,TGTGCCAGCAGTCCCCCCGGGACAGTTTCGCATGAGCAGTTCTTC
-,TRBJ1-2,many,TRBV7-2,CASSLDVNGYTF,TGTGCCAGCAGCTTAGATGTAAATGGCTACACCTTC
-,TRBJ1-2,-,TRBV5-6,CASHNLGFYGYTF,TGTGCCAGCCATAATCTCGGGTTCTATGGCTACACCTTC
-,TRBJ1-4,-,TRBV5-6,CASSLDKEKLFF,TGTGCCAGCAGCTTAGACAAAGAAAAACTGTTTTTT
-,TRBJ1-1,-,TRBV5-1,CASSPTVGGTEAFF,TGCGCCAGCAGCCCGACCGTGGGGGGGACTGAAGCTTTCTTT
-,TRBJ2-1,few,TRBV7-2,CASSLDASSYNEQFF,TGTGCCAGCAGCTTAGATGCGAGCTCCTACAATGAGCAGTTCTTC
-,TRBJ1-2,few,TRBV7-2,CASSLGRSRYGYTF,TGTGCCAGCAGCTTAGGTAGATCACGGTATGGCTACACCTTC
TRBD2,TRBJ2-3,-,TRBV14,CASSQQGAGNTDTQYF,TGTGCCAGCAGCCAACAGGGAGCGGGGAACACAGATACGCAGTATTTT
TRBD2,TRBJ2-4,many,TRBV29-1,CSVEKLANIQYF,TGCAGCGTTGAGAAACTAGCGAACATTCAGTACTTC
-,TRBJ2-5,-,TRBV5-4,CASSFGVSAQETQYF,TGTGCCAGCAGTTTCGGGGTTAGCGCGCAAGAGACCCAGTACTTC
-,TRBJ1-5,-,TRBV16,CASSQSSGYDEPQHF,TGTGCCAGCAGCCAATCATCAGGGTATGACGAGCCCCAGCATTTT
-,TRBJ2-1,few,TRBV7-2,CASSVSTSYNEQFF,TGTGCCAGCAGCGTTAGCACTTCTTACAATGAGCAGTTCTTC
-,TRBJ2-7,few,TRBV9,CASSVVWYRSF,TGTGCCAGCAGCGTAGTTTGGTACAGGTCCTTC
-,TRBJ1-6,few,TRBV18,CASSPPEEYNSPLHF,TGTGCCAGCTCACCACCGGAGGAATATAATTCACCCCTCCACTTT
TRBD2,TRBJ2-1,-,TRBV4-1,CASSQAGLKTRSNEQFF,TGCGCCAGCAGCCAGGCGGGACTAAAAACGAGATCTAATGAGCAGTTCTTC
TRBD2,TRBJ2-7,-,TRBV29-1,CSVALAGIGDEQYF,TGCAGCGTTGCACTAGCGGGGATCGGGGACGAGCAGTACTTC
TRBD1,TRBJ2-2,-,TRBV29-1,CSVQTGYTGELFF,TGCAGCGTCCAGACAGGGTACACCGGGGAGCTGTTTTTT
-,TRBJ2-3,-,TRBV4-2,CASSPELAADTQYF,TGTGCCAGCAGCCCTGAACTAGCCGCAGATACGCAGTATTTT
TRBD2,TRBJ2-3,-,TRBV5-1,CASSLGLASSDTQYF,TGCGCCAGCAGCTTGGGACTAGCGTCCTCAGATACGCAGTATTTT
TRBD1,TRBJ1-2,few,TRBV10-3,CAIMGTEAYGYTF,TGTGCCATCATGGGGACAGAGGCCTATGGCTACACCTTC
-,TRBJ2-5,few,TRBV9,CASSPQGLKTETQYF,TGTGCCAGCAGCCCCCAAGGACTGAAAACAGAGACCCAGTACTTC
-,TRBJ1-4,few,TRBV28,CASSLSGEEKLFF,TGTGCCAGCAGTTTAAGTGGGGAGGAAAAACTGTTTTTT
TRBD1,TRBJ2-7,-,TRBV11-2,CASSPSGTGGLEYF,TGTGCCAGCAGCCCCTCAGGGACAGGGGGTCTGGAGTACTTC
TRBD2,TRBJ2-2,few,TRBV7-3,CASGAGTRNTGELFF,TGTGCCAGCGGGGCAGGGACTAGAAACACCGGGGAGCTGTTTTTT
TRBD1,TRBJ2-1,few,TRBV9,CASSPGTGYNEQFF,TGTGCCAGCAGCCCCGGGACAGGATACAATGAGCAGTTCTTC
TRBD1,TRBJ1-5,-,TRBV5-1,CASSPEGQNQPQHF,TGCGCCAGCAGCCCGGAGGGACAGAATCAGCCCCAGCATTTT
TRBD1,TRBJ2-1,few,TRBV29-1,CSGQDRVTYNEQFF,TGCAGCGGGCAGGACAGGGTCACCTACAATGAGCAGTTCTTC
-,TRBJ1-5,-,TRBV12-2,CASRSDRAGVGNQPQHF,TGTGCAAGTCGCTCCGACAGGGCTGGGGTGGGCAATCAGCCCCAGCATTTT
-,TRBJ2-7,-,TRBV2,CASSRVYEQYF,TGTGCCAGCTCCAGGGTCTACGAGCAGTACTTC
TRBD2,TRBJ2-5,few,TRBV6-5,CASSRRLAGKETQYF,TGTGCCAGCAGCCGCCGGCTAGCGGGGAAAGAGACCCAGTACTTC
TRBD2,TRBJ2-1,many,TRBV7-7,CASSLGAGTSANNEQFF,TGTGCTAGCAGCTTAGGGGCCGGGACTAGCGCTAACAATGAGCAGTTCTTC
-,TRBJ2-5,many,TRBV18,CASSPPWQGGQETQYF,TGTGCCAGCTCACCACCTTGGCAGGGAGGACAAGAGACCCAGTACTTC
TRBD1,TRBJ1-2,few,TRBV6-5,CASRKTGKDYGYTF,TGTGCCAGCAGGAAGACAGGGAAGGACTATGGCTACACCTTC
-,TRBJ1-2,-,TRBV5-4,CASSWGRSGEGYTF,TGTGCCAGCAGCTGGGGTCGGTCAGGGGAAGGCTACACCTTC
TRBD1,TRBJ2-5,-,TRBV11-2,CASSYGQGIWETQYF,TGTGCCAGCAGCTACGGACAGGGGATTTGGGAGACCCAGTACTTC
-,TRBJ1-6,few,TRBV28,CASTPYLGSSPLHF,TGTGCCAGCACCCCATACCTAGGCAGCTCACCCCTCCACTTT
TRBD1,TRBJ2-1,few,TRBV5-1,CASSLGAGGYEQFF,TGCGCCAGCAGCTTGGGGGCAGGGGGCTATGAGCAGTTCTTC
TRBD1,TRBJ1-5,few,TRBV30,CAWSPGGPQPQHF,TGTGCCTGGAGTCCAGGGGGGCCCCAGCCCCAGCATTTT
TRBD1,TRBJ2-1,-,TRBV5-1,CASSFSGQGALEQFF,TGCGCCAGCAGCTTTTCCGGACAGGGGGCTCTCGAGCAGTTCTTC
-,TRBJ2-5,few,TRBV7-2,CASTPSGQGGETQYF,TGTGCCAGCACCCCTAGCGGACAGGGTGGGGAGACCCAGTACTTC
-,TRBJ1-5,-,TRBV30,CAWSPYTGSQPQHF,TGTGCCTGGAGTCCCTACACGGGTAGCCAGCCCCAGCATTTT